The 23 T cell receptor beta chains below were found in one sample sequenced in a study of blood T cell repertoires in COVID-19. The table came from immunoSEQ multiplex PCR; TCRdb's copy has only in-frame clones and leaves some out. The sample has approximately 260,000 clones, about 81% seen once; the top ten hold around 3.9%. Input material: PBMCs or T cells enriched from blood (not recorded which). The receptor set was obtained from a man in his thirties or forties with acute COVID-19.

The rearrangement links TRBV12-3 or TRBV12-4 to TRBJ2-2; D is uncertain. V was clipped by 1 base and J by 7 bases, with 4 bases between them. This CDR3 has 12 residues. This chain's CDR3 is CASSLVHGELFF. CDR3 DNA sequence: TGTGCCAGCAGTTTAGTTCACGGGGAGCTGTTTTTT.

A few counts support this clone. J is TRBJ2-5 and V is TRBV7-8, with 7 bases that match TRBD2. Trimming at V came to 6 bases and at J to 5 bases, leaving 12 bases not matched to a gene. Germline V CDR1 and CDR2: SGHVS, FQNEAQ. There are 15 residues in the CDR3. CDR3: CASRRTRDYVETQYF. Here the CDR3 DNA reads TGTGCCAGCAGGAGGACCCGGGACTATGTCGAGACCCAGTACTTC.

This clone has only one observation. This chain joins TRBV21-1 and TRBJ2-2; the table's TRBD2 call for D was not verified on the DNA. TRBV21-1 is deemed a pseudogene. CDR3 length equals 15 residues. The CDR3: CASSRGERCTGELFF. The DNA for the CDR3 is TGTGCCAGCAGCAGGGGGGAAAGGTGTACCGGGGAGCTGTTTTTT.

This sequence joins TRBV28 and TRBJ1-2, with D possibly TRBD1 on 5 matching bases. The germline V and J ends were trimmed by 3 bases and 1 base, with 6 bases remaining between them. The CDR3 runs to 13 residues. Germline CDR1 MDHEN, CDR2 SYDVKM. CDR3 nucleotides: TGTGCCAGCAGTTTCCAGGGTAACTATGGCTACACCTTC. Its translation is CASSFQGNYGYTF.

Comments on this clone: The junction departs from the called germline gene at one end, perhaps through a read error. The V gene is TRBV5-1, the J gene TRBJ1-2; a possible D gene is TRBD1 (6 bases). CDR1 and CDR2 (germline): SGHRS, YFSETQ. The CDR3 runs 14 residues. The CDR3 loop reads CASSQDRANYGYTF. CDR3 in DNA: TGTGCCAGCAGCCAGGACAGAGCTAACTATGGCTACACCTTC.

V and J are TRBV10-2 and TRBJ1-6; perhaps TRBD1 as D (6 bases). Germline assignment: CDR1 WSHSY and CDR2 SAAADI. The V end lost 5 bases, the J end lost 6 bases, and 11 bases lay between the germline ends. CDR3 size: 14 residues. In DNA, the CDR3 is TGCGCCAGCAGTAGAGACAGGCTTAATTCACCCCTCCACTTT. Protein product: CASSRDRLNSPLHF.

V usage is TRBV15 and J usage is TRBJ2-1; D ambiguous. CDR1 and CDR2 (germline): LNHNV, YYDKDF (reference sequence). This CDR3 is 16 amino acids long. V dropped 0 bases and J dropped 0 bases, with 9 bases sitting between them. The CDR3 protein is CATSRELISSYNEQFF. Written as DNA, the CDR3 is TGTGCCACCAGCAGAGAACTTATTAGCTCCTACAATGAGCAGTTCTTC.

The rearrangement uses TRBV7-9 and TRBJ2-1; TRBD2 matches at 7 bases. CDR3 length: 13 residues. The germline gives CDR1 SEHNR, CDR2 FQNEAQ (reference sequence). V lost 8 bases and J lost 4; bases outside the gene matches: 5. CDR3 in DNA: TGTGCCAGCTATCTAGCGGAGTACAATGAGCAGTTCTTC. The encoded protein is CASYLAEYNEQFF.

The V gene is TRBV7-9, the J gene TRBJ1-2, with D possibly matching TRBD1 (5 bases). The ends were cut back, 5 bases at V and 5 bases at J, with 12 bases in the middle. The germline V gene has CDR1 SEHNR and CDR2 FQNEAQ (reference sequence). The CDR3 extends over 13 amino acids. The DNA for the CDR3 is TGTGCCAGCAGCGCTCGACAGATGTATGGCTACACCTTC. Translated, it gives CASSARQMYGYTF.

This clone was counted a single time. V usage is TRBV14 and J usage is TRBJ1-1, with a possible D match to TRBD1 (6 bases). CDR1 and CDR2 (germline): SGHDN, FVKESK. V gave up 0 bases and J gave up 7 bases, with 12 bases separating them. This CDR3 spans 14 amino acids. The CDR3 reads CASSQDLTGREAFF. For the CDR3, the DNA is TGTGCCAGCAGCCAAGATTTGACAGGCCGTGAAGCTTTCTTT. The full variable domain, with the rest looked up from reference TRBV14 and TRBJ1-1, is EAGVTQFPSHSVIEKGQTVTLRCDPISGHDNLYWYRRVMGKEIKFLLHFVKESKQDESGMPNNRFLAERTGGTYSTLKVQPAELEDSGVYFCASSQDLTGREAFFGQGTRLTVV.

The genes are TRBV4-2 and TRBJ1-1; D ambiguous. Deletions cut 1 base from V and 8 bases from J, with 8 bases between. The length of the CDR3 is 12 residues. CDR1 is LGHNA, CDR2 YNFKEQ, per germline. The DNA of the CDR3 is TGTGCCAGCAGCCAAGGAGAGTGGGAAGCTTTCTTT. Amino acids: CASSQGEWEAFF.

The rearrangement joins TRBV18 to TRBJ2-2; the D gene is possibly TRBD2 (5 bases). With 2 bases removed from V and 5 bases from J, the gap between germline ends came to 15 bases. This CDR3 region has 16 residues. Germline CDR1 and CDR2: KGHSH and LQKENI. The CDR3: CASSPLVGVRTGELFF. In DNA form, the CDR3 reads TGTGCCAGCTCACCATTGGTGGGAGTTCGGACCGGGGAGCTGTTTTTT.

The V gene is TRBV5-1, the J gene TRBJ1-1; no reliable D call. CDR3 size: 14 residues. Germline CDR1 and CDR2: SGHRS and YFSETQ. The ends were cut back, 1 base at V and 5 bases at J, with 12 bases in the middle. CDR3 in DNA: TGCGCCAGCAGCTTGTCCTCGCGGGATACTGAAGCTTTCTTT. Translating gives CASSLSSRDTEAFF.

The chain has TRBV9 and TRBJ2-2, with 8 bases lining up with TRBD1. In germline, CDR1 is SGDLS, CDR2 YYNGEE. The CDR3 is 16 residues long. The V and J ends lost 5 bases and 6 bases, in that order; junction bases with no gene match: 12. This chain's CDR3 is CASRSTTGGISGELFF. The CDR3 DNA follows: TGTGCCAGCAGGAGCACAACAGGGGGTATATCCGGGGAGCTGTTTTTT.

The chain links TRBV19 to TRBJ2-3; 9 bases agree with TRBD2. This CDR3 region has 16 residues. Germline CDR1 LNHDA, CDR2 SQIVND (reference sequence). V shed 3 bases, J shed 0 bases, and the junction held 4 bases outside the gene matches. CDR3 bases: TGTGCCAGTAGTATTAGGCTAGCGGGGAGCACAGATACGCAGTATTTT. Its translation is CASSIRLAGSTDTQYF.

This clone was found a few times. The V and J genes are TRBV19 and TRBJ1-1; TRBD1 might be the D (6 bases). The CDR3 runs to 15 residues. Trimming took off 7 bases at V and 0 bases at J, with 15 bases between the two ends. Germline V CDR1 and CDR2: LNHDA, SQIVND (reference sequence). In nucleotides, the CDR3 is TGTGCCAGTACCGCCAACTGGGGGCTGAACACTGAAGCTTTCTTT. Amino acid sequence: CASTANWGLNTEAFF.

Comment on this clone: The junction differs from germline at one of its ends, possibly a read error. This chain connects TRBV5-1 to TRBJ2-5; TRBD2 aligns across 13 bases. The CDR3 is 17 residues long. Germline CDR1 reads SGHRS; CDR2 reads YFSETQ. The CDR3 sequence is CASSSGLAGMGQETQYF. CDR3 nucleotides: TGTGCCAGCAGCTCGGGACTAGCGGGAATGGGCCAAGAGACCCAGTACTTC.

This rearrangement joins TRBV5-5 to TRBJ2-5; D possibly corresponds to TRBD2 (5 bases). The V end was cut by 4 bases, the J end by 4 bases, with 23 bases between. The CDR3 length is 17 residues. In germline, CDR1 is SGHKS, CDR2 YYEKEE (reference sequence). In DNA form, the CDR3 reads TGTGCCAGCAGCCCGAGGTTAGCGAGCGGACCTTCAGAGACCCAGTACTTC. Its translation: CASSPRLASGPSETQYF.

J is TRBJ2-7 and V is TRBV11-3; D gene ambiguous. The germline V and J ends were trimmed by 0 bases and 0 bases, with 12 bases remaining between them. The CDR3 length is 16 residues. CDR1 is SGHNT, CDR2 YENEEA, per germline. CDR3 DNA sequence: TGTGCCAGCAGCTTAGAGCGAGCGCCTAGCTCCTACGAGCAGTACGTC. Its translation: CASSLERAPSSYEQYV.

This chain links TRBV5-5 with TRBJ2-5; 9 bases match TRBD1. The CDR3 loop spans 14 amino acids. After removal of 3 bases from V and 5 bases from J, the junction contained 5 bases not matched to a gene. CDR1 is SGHKS and CDR2 is YYEKEE in the germline V gene (reference sequence). The chain's CDR3 is CASSYRGHGETQYF. Written as DNA, the CDR3 is TGTGCCAGCAGCTACAGGGGGCACGGGGAGACCCAGTACTTC.

The chain joins TRBV4-1 to TRBJ1-1; D perhaps matches TRBD1 (6 bases). Germline CDR1 is MGHRA and CDR2 is YSYEKL. V was shortened by 6 bases and J by 5 bases, with 16 bases between the two germline ends. CDR3 length equals 14 residues. CDR3 in DNA: TGCGCCAGCAGTTATACAGGGTCGGGAACTGAAGCTTTCTTT. This encodes CASSYTGSGTEAFF.

This clone came up a few times. CDR3: CASTLSGARDTEAFF. The CDR3, as DNA: TGTGCCAGCACCCTAAGTGGGGCCAGGGACACTGAAGCTTTCTTT. The chain carries TRBV28 and TRBJ1-1, with TRBD1 as a possible D gene (5 bases). Looked up from germline, CDR1 is MDHEN and CDR2 is SYDVKM. Trimming left V 7 bases short and J 3 bases short, with 18 bases between. This CDR3 has 15 amino acids. The variable domain in full, completed from reference TRBV28 and TRBJ1-1, reads DVKVTQSSRYLVKRTGEKVFLECVQDMDHENMFWYRQDPGLGLRLIYFSYDVKMKEKGDIPEGYSVSREKKERFSLILESASTNQTSMYLCASTLSGARDTEAFFGQGTRLTVV.

The chain recombines TRBV7-9 with TRBJ2-3; 11 bases agree with TRBD2. CDR3 length: 17 amino acids. Germline values: CDR1 SEHNR, CDR2 FQNEAQ (reference sequence). The ends lost 3 bases at V and 5 bases at J; junction bases unmatched: 10. CDR3 amino acids: CASSFVGLAGREDTQYF. The CDR3 coding sequence is TGTGCCAGCAGCTTTGTAGGACTAGCGGGTCGAGAAGATACGCAGTATTTT.